What follows is one TCR beta chain and its context. The CDR3 length is 13 residues. Trimming left V 1 base short and J 3 bases short, with 7 bases between. In germline, CDR1 is SGHDN, CDR2 FVKESK. This entry belongs to a study of technical replicates of blood from several donors. Libraries were prepared by immunoSEQ multiplex PCR; TCRdb keeps only in-frame clonotypes and omits some of them. The sample comprises tens of thousands of clones, 85% to 95% of which are singletons, and about 0.35% rests with the top ten. Sequencing was carried out using T cells isolated from PBMCs. This chain uses TRBV14 with TRBJ2-7; D gene unclear. The sequence was obtained from a human donor in good health. The CDR3 DNA sequence: TGTGCCAGCAGCCAAGGCCCCAGCTACGAGCAGTACTTC. Amino acid sequence: CASSQGPSYEQYF.